This T cell receptor beta chain was sequenced in a study of regulatory T cells in long-lasting Graves disease. As to time point: newly diagnosed GD, antithyroid drugs for less than 3 months. The authors made the TCR library using RNA they extracted from PBMCs. Libraries of TCR beta came from iRepertoire HTBI primers plus Arm-PCR of CDR3 regions. TCRdb ran MiXCR on the multiplex PCR reads and lists one entry per CDR3 protein. The profile shows approximately 270,000 distinct CDR3 sequences, around 18% of them singletons. Study-wide points: Persistent disease was characterized by preferential usage of TRBV28, TRBJ1-2 and TRBJ2-5. Sample size, which was small, may have reduced accuracy. New patients shared fewer public clonotypes (over 900) than persistent patients did (roughly 2,600).

This clonotype showed up many times. What it recognizes is unknown. Per germline, CDR1 MNHNS and CDR2 SASEGT. This CDR3 region has 15 residues. Trimming removed 3 bases at V and 0 bases at J, with 8 bases between. The same data also contributed to another study, on T cells in Graves' hyperthyroidism and ophthalmopathy. That study adds: The HTBI set primed first-round TCR CDR3 RT-PCR.

J is TRBJ1-4 and V is TRBV6-1; possible D gene TRBD1, 5 bases. The sample was peripheral blood mononuclear cells (PBMCs), taken at new diagnosis, from a patient treated with antithyroid drugs. The TCR comes from a woman aged 25 to 39 with Graves disease. The CDR3 coding sequence is TGTGCCAGCAGTGAGACAGAAGCAACTAATGAAAAACTGTTTTTT. Translated, it gives CASSETEATNEKLFF.